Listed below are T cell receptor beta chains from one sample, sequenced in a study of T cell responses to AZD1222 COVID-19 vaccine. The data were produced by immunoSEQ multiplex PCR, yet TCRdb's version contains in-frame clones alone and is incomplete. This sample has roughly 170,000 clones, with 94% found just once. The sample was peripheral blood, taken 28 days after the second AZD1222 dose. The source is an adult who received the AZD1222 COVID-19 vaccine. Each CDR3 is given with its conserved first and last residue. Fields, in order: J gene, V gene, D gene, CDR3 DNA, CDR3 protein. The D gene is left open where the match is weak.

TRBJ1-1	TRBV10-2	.	TGCGCCAGCAGTGATGAAGGAACACTGACACCTGAAGCTTTCTTT	CASSDEGTLTPEAFF
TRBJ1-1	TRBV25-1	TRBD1	TGTGCCAGCAGGGGACAGGGTTACACTGAAGCTTTCTTT	CASRGQGYTEAFF
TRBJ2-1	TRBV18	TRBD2	TGTGCCAGCTCCGGAAAAGAAGCGGGGCGATACAATGAGCAGTTCTTC	CASSGKEAGRYNEQFF
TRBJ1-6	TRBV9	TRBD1	TGTGCCAGCAGCCCGGGACAGGATAATTCACCCCTCCACTTT	CASSPGQDNSPLHF
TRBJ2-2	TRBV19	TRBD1	TGTGCCAGTAGGAGGACAGGGGAGACCGGGGAGCTGTTTTTT	CASRRTGETGELFF
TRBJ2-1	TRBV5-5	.	TGTGCCAGCACCCAACGGTGTAGCGGAAACACCAGGTACAATGAGCAGTTCTTC	CASTQRCSGNTRYNEQFF
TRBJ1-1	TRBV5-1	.	TGCGCCAGCAGTCACGGGTCAACGGGGAACACTGAAGCTTTCTTT	CASSHGSTGNTEAFF
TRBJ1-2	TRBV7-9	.	TGTGCCAGCAGCTTGAGAGGGGATCCTAACTATGGCTACACCTTC	CASSLRGDPNYGYTF
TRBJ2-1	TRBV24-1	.	TGTGCCACCAGTGATTTGGGGACCTACTTCAATGAGCAGTTCTTC	CATSDLGTYFNEQFF
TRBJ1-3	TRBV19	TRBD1	TGTGCCAGTAGTAGACAGGGTTCTGGAAACACCATATATTTT	CASSRQGSGNTIYF
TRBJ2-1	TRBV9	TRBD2	TGTGCCAGCAGCGCGTTGGGACTAGCGGGGGGCAATGAGCAGTTCTTC	CASSALGLAGGNEQFF
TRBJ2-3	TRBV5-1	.	TGCGCCAGCAGCTTGGGGGAGGCAGATACGCAGTATTTT	CASSLGEADTQYF
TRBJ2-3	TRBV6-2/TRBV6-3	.	TGTGCCAGCAGTTACGACGGCGGGGATACGCAGTATTTT	CASSYDGGDTQYF
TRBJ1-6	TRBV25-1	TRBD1	TGTGCCAGCGGTCGGACAGGGGATAATTCACCCCTCCACTTT	CASGRTGDNSPLHF
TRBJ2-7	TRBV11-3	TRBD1	TGTGCCAGCAGCTCGGACAGGGTAACCGAGCAGTACTTC	CASSSDRVTEQYF
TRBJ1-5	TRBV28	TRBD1	TGTGCCAGCAGCCCCCTCAGACGAACAGGGGGTAGCAATCAGCCCCAGCATTTT	CASSPLRRTGGSNQPQHF
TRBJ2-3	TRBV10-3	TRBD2	TGTGCCATCACCCGAGGGAGCGGGGGGGCTCGAGATACGCAGTATTTT	CAITRGSGGARDTQYF
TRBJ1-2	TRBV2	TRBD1	TGTGCCAGCAGTGAAGTTAGTACAGGGGGCGGCTACACCTTC	CASSEVSTGGGYTF
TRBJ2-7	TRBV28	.	TGTGCCAGCAGTCCATTCCGAACTCTAGTCGGCTCCTACGAGCAGTACTTC	CASSPFRTLVGSYEQYF
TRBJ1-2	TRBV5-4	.	TGTGCCAGCAGCTTGGGTCCAGGGGACTATGGCTACACCTTC	CASSLGPGDYGYTF
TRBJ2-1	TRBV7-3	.	TGTGCCAGCAGCCCTAATGCGGGGAGTGTCAATGAGCAGTTCTTC	CASSPNAGSVNEQFF
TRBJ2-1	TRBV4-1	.	TGCGCCAGCAGCCAAGGCACAGGGGAGGGCGATGAGCAGTTCTTC	CASSQGTGEGDEQFF